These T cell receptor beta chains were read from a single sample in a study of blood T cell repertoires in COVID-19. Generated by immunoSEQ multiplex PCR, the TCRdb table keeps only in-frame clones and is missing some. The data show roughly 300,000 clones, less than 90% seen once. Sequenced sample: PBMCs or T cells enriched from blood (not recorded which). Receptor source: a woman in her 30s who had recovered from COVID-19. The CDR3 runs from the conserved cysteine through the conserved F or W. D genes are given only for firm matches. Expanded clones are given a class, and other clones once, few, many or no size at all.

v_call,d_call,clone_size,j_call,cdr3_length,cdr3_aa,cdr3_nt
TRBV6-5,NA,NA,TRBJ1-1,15,CASSYSPGMNTEAFF,TGTGCCAGCAGTTACTCGCCAGGGATGAACACTGAAGCTTTCTTT
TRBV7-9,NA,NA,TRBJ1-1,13,CASSFVGGTEAFF,TGTGCCAGCAGCTTTGTTGGCGGCACTGAAGCTTTCTTT
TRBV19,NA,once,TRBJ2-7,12,CASSTRGFEQYF,TGTGCCAGTAGTACAAGGGGTTTCGAGCAGTACTTC
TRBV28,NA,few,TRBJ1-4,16,CASSPTRQPVKEKLFF,TGTGCCAGCAGTCCGACGAGACAGCCGGTAAAAGAAAAACTGTTTTTT
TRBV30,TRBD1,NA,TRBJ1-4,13,CAYETGRGEKLFF,TGTGCCTACGAGACAGGGCGGGGTGAAAAACTGTTTTTT
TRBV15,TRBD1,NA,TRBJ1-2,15,CATSRGDRANYGYTF,TGTGCCACCAGCAGAGGGGACAGAGCTAACTATGGCTACACCTTC
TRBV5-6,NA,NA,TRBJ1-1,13,CASSPRVNTEAFF,TGTGCCAGCAGCCCCAGGGTGAACACTGAAGCTTTCTTT
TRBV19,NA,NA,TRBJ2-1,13,CASSIAVHNEQFF,TGTGCCAGTAGTATCGCAGTGCACAATGAGCAGTTCTTC
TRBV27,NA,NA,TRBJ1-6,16,CASRPQGLSYNSPLHF,TGTGCCAGCAGGCCACAGGGTCTCTCCTATAATTCACCCCTCCACTTT
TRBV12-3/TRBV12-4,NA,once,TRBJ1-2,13,CASSLRGSYGYTF,TGTGCCAGCAGTTTACGGGGGTCCTATGGCTACACCTTC